The 20 T cell receptor beta chains in this list originate from one sample, sequenced in a study of Tregs in tolerant kidney transplant recipients. Some clones are missing from TCRdb's copy, which holds only in-frame ones; the method was immunoSEQ multiplex PCR. The sample consists of about 64,000 clones, 95% to 98% of them appearing once. Source: Tregs from blood, taken before the transplant. Receptor source: a human donor who received a combined kidney and bone marrow transplant.

The gene calls are TRBV11-1 and TRBJ1-1; no clear D. Germline V CDR1 and CDR2: SGHAT, FQDESV (reference sequence). V gave up 2 bases and J gave up 5 bases, with 9 bases separating them. The CDR3 extends over 13 amino acids. CDR3 protein: CASSLSGVTEAFF. The CDR3 region has the DNA TGTGCCAGCAGCTTAAGCGGGGTGACTGAAGCTTTCTTT.

The genes are TRBV7-2 and TRBJ2-2; a weak D match, TRBD1 (5 bases). This CDR3 region has 16 residues. V was trimmed by 1 base and J by 4 bases, leaving 13 bases between them. In germline, CDR1 is SGHTA, CDR2 FQGNSA. The CDR3 DNA reads TGTGCCAGCAGCTTAGTTCTGGGGCGAGGCACCGGGGAGCTGTTTTTT. Its protein product is CASSLVLGRGTGELFF.

The V call is TRBV7-2, the J call TRBJ2-1, with 11 bases aligning to TRBD2. J was trimmed by 2 bases and V by 5 bases; bases with no gene match: 5. Per germline, CDR1 SGHTA and CDR2 FQGNSA. This CDR3 has 16 amino acids. The chain's CDR3 is CASSLLAGGTYNEQFF. CDR3 nucleotides: TGTGCCAGCAGCCTGCTAGCGGGAGGAACCTACAATGAGCAGTTCTTC.

The genes are TRBV6-1 and TRBJ2-3, with 8 bases aligning to TRBD1. CDR3 length: 15 residues. Germline V gives CDR1 MNHNS, CDR2 SASEGT. The V gene end was trimmed by 5 bases and the J gene end by 5 bases; junction bases not matched to a gene: 9. The CDR3 region has the DNA TGTGCCAGCAGTCAACGGACAGGGCGAGGAGATACGCAGTATTTT. It is translated as CASSQRTGRGDTQYF.

The chain has TRBV7-3 and TRBJ1-1; D remains unclear. The V end was cut by 3 bases, the J end by 3 bases, with 11 bases between. Germline CDR1 reads SGHTA; CDR2 reads FQGTGA. The CDR3 extends over 14 amino acids. The CDR3 DNA sequence: TGTGCCAGCAGCTTCCGGGGAAAGGACACTGAAGCTTTCTTT. It yields the protein CASSFRGKDTEAFF.

The chain recombines TRBV6-5 with TRBJ2-7, with D possibly being TRBD2 (5 bases). The CDR3 has 13 amino acids. Germline lookup yields CDR1 MNHEY and CDR2 SVGAGI. The V gene lost 10 bases and the J gene lost 0 bases, with 13 bases spanning the gap. CDR3 nucleotide sequence: TGTGCCACCACAAACCGGGGCTCCTACGAGCAGTACTTC. Protein: CATTNRGSYEQYF.

The chain employs TRBV4-2 and TRBJ2-7, with TRBD2 matching over 8 bases. The V segment lost 3 bases and the J segment 2 bases; nucleotides outside the gene matches: 9. The CDR3 sequence is 16 residues long. Germline V gene sequence: CDR1 LGHNA, CDR2 YNFKEQ. The CDR3 reads CASSQVMAGGTYEQYF. The CDR3, as DNA: TGTGCCAGCAGCCAGGTCATGGCGGGGGGCACCTACGAGCAGTACTTC.

The gene calls are TRBV2 and TRBJ2-3, with D tentatively TRBD1 (6 bases). V was pared by 6 bases and J by 1 base, with 14 bases between. This CDR3 contains 15 residues. Germline V gene data show CDR1 as SNHLY and CDR2 as FYNNEI. The CDR3 sequence: CASRVQGWGTDTQYF. The CDR3 region has the DNA TGTGCCAGCAGGGTACAGGGTTGGGGCACAGATACGCAGTATTTT. Together with reference TRBV2 and TRBJ2-3, the CDR3 gives the full variable domain: EPEVTQTPSHQVTQMGQEVILRCVPISNHLYFYWYRQILGQKVEFLVSFYNNEISEKSEIFDDQFSVERPDGSNFTLKIRSTKLEDSAMYFCASRVQGWGTDTQYFGPGTRLTVL.

The genes are TRBV6-6 and TRBJ2-5; 7 bases are shared with TRBD2. J gave up 1 base and V 4 bases, and 0 bases lay outside the gene matches. Germline CDR1 is MNHNY and CDR2 is SVGAGI (reference sequence). The CDR3 consists of 13 residues. For the CDR3, the DNA is TGTGCCAGCAGTTGGGGGGGCCAAGAGACCCAGTACTTC. Translation gives CASSWGGQETQYF.

The CDR3 loop reads CASSSYRRTYGYTF. Here the CDR3 DNA reads TGTGCCAGCAGTTCGTACAGACGAACATATGGCTACACCTTC. This rearrangement joins TRBV28 to TRBJ1-2; D gene ambiguous. Trimming removed 4 bases from V and 5 bases from J, with 14 bases in between. The length of the CDR3 is 14 residues. Germline values: CDR1 MDHEN, CDR2 SYDVKM.

The chain couples TRBV10-3 to TRBJ2-7; D is perhaps TRBD2 (5 bases). With 4 bases removed from V and 1 base from J, the gap between germline ends came to 11 bases. This CDR3 has 14 amino acids. Germline V CDR1 and CDR2: ENHRY, SYGVKD. CDR3 sequence (DNA): TGTGCCATCAGTGTGAGGGCGGATTCCTACGAGCAGTACTTC. Protein sequence: CAISVRADSYEQYF.

This chain uses TRBV4-3 with TRBJ1-2; the D gene is possibly TRBD1 (6 bases). The V gene's germline CDR1 is LGHNA and CDR2 YSLEER. The ends were cut back, 2 bases at V and 8 bases at J, with 15 bases in the middle. The CDR3 has 14 residues. The DNA of the CDR3 is TGCGCCAGCAGCCAACAGGGGTTATCGGCGGGCTACACCTTC. Translated, it gives CASSQQGLSAGYTF.

The chain joins TRBV18 to TRBJ1-2, with 8 bases matching TRBD1. CDR3 length: 16 amino acids. Germline V gives CDR1 KGHSH, CDR2 LQKENI. The V and J ends lost 1 base and 6 bases, in that order; junction bases with no gene match: 10. This CDR3 is CASSPRQGLYQDGYTF. In nucleotides, the CDR3 is TGTGCCAGCTCACCACGACAGGGGCTTTATCAAGATGGCTACACCTTC. The variable domain in full, completed from reference TRBV18 and TRBJ1-2, reads NAGVMQNPRHLVRRRGQEARLRCSPMKGHSHVYWYRQLPEEGLKFMVYLQKENIIDESGMPKERFSAEFPKEGPSILRIQQVVRGDSAAYFCASSPRQGLYQDGYTFGSGTRLTVV.

This clone occurred once. The chain joins TRBV5-1 to TRBJ1-1; the D gene is possibly TRBD1 (5 bases). The CDR3 runs 15 residues. The ends were cut back, 2 bases at V and 5 bases at J, with 16 bases in the middle. Per the germline V gene, CDR1 is SGHRS and CDR2 is YFSETQ. The CDR3 nucleotides are TGCGCCAGCAGCTTCAGGGAGGGAGGGAGAACTGAAGCTTTCTTT. It specifies CASSFREGGRTEAFF. Full variable domain (outside the CDR3, taken from reference TRBV5-1 and TRBJ1-1): KAGVTQTPRYLIKTRGQQVTLSCSPISGHRSVSWYQQTPGQGLQFLFEYFSETQRNKGNFPGRFSGRQFSNSRSEMNVSTLELGDSALYLCASSFREGGRTEAFFGQGTRLTVV.

The chain joins TRBV7-2 to TRBJ2-7, with TRBD1 identical over 7 bases. The CDR3 length is 16 residues. The germline gives CDR1 SGHTA, CDR2 FQGNSA. Trimming took 6 bases from V and 2 from J; bases not matched to a gene: 13. The CDR3 loop reads CASSLYPDRVAYEQYF. The DNA of the CDR3 is TGTGCCAGCAGTTTATATCCCGACAGGGTAGCCTACGAGCAGTACTTC.

The chain couples TRBV6-6 to TRBJ1-5, with D perhaps matching TRBD1 (6 bases). The germline V gene encodes CDR1 MNHNY and CDR2 SVGAGI (reference sequence). Trimming removed 2 bases from V and 6 bases from J, with 8 bases in between. This CDR3 has 13 amino acids. Here the CDR3 reads CASSYAGVQPQHF. The CDR3 DNA follows: TGTGCCAGCAGTTACGCAGGGGTTCAGCCCCAGCATTTT.

The J gene is TRBJ1-2, the V gene TRBV18; D not resolved. V lost 2 bases and J 8 bases, leaving 12 bases between the germline ends. The CDR3 runs 13 residues. CDR1 is KGHSH, CDR2 LQKENI, per germline. The CDR3 coding sequence is TGTGCCAGCTCACCAGCGGGTTTCGACGGCTACACCTTC. This gives the protein CASSPAGFDGYTF.

This chain connects TRBV27 to TRBJ1-2, with D perhaps matching TRBD1 (5 bases). Germline V CDR1 and CDR2: MNHEY, SMNVEV (reference sequence). With 0 bases removed from V and 8 bases from J, the gap between germline ends came to 10 bases. This CDR3 comprises 13 residues. This CDR3 is CASSLSPGGGYTF. CDR3 coding DNA: TGTGCCAGCAGTTTATCGCCGGGGGGGGGCTACACCTTC.

This clone was seen just once. The rearrangement joins TRBV5-1 to TRBJ2-1; 13 bases agree with TRBD2. Germline CDR1 is SGHRS and CDR2 is YFSETQ. CDR3 length: 13 amino acids. V was clipped by 4 bases and J by 10 bases; unmatched bases: 2. CDR3 loop: CASSTGLAGEQFF. The DNA for the CDR3 is TGCGCCAGCAGCACGGGACTAGCGGGAGAGCAGTTCTTC.

CDR3 protein: CASSLRSGRPTDTQYF. CDR3 in DNA: TGTGCCAGCAGCTTACGTAGCGGGAGACCCACAGATACGCAGTATTTT. The chain links TRBV11-3 to TRBJ2-3, with 9 bases fitting TRBD2. The germline V gene has CDR1 SGHNT and CDR2 YENEEA. V lost 2 bases and J lost 2; bases outside the gene matches: 5. The CDR3 extends over 16 amino acids.